The 26 T cell receptor beta chains below were found in one sample sequenced in a study of CD8 T cells in ankylosing spondylitis. TCRdb re-analysed the 5' RACE reads in MiXCR, keeping a single row per CDR3 protein. The sample lists approximately 110,000 distinct CDR3 sequences, approximately 25% occurring once. The sample taken for sequencing was synovial fluid, either unsorted or a sorted T cell fraction (not recorded which). Receptors originate from a male donor with ankylosing spondylitis.

This clonotype was seen many times. The chain joins TRBV5-1 to TRBJ2-1, with 8 bases matching TRBD1. The germline CDR1 and CDR2 sequences are SGHRS and YFSETQ. The CDR3 is made up of 15 amino acids. Trimming at V came to 0 bases and at J to 6 bases, leaving 5 bases not matched to a gene. This CDR3 reads CASSLVVGQANEQFF. Here the CDR3 DNA reads TGCGCCAGCAGCTTGGTGGTGGGACAGGCCAATGAGCAGTTCTTC.

J is TRBJ2-3 and V is TRBV12-3 or TRBV12-4; TRBD2 agrees at 12 bases. V shed 2 bases, J shed 2 bases, and the junction held 5 bases outside the gene matches. CDR3 length equals 17 residues. CDR3 sequence (DNA): TGTGCCAGCAGTTTATCACTAGCGGGAGGCCTCACAGATACGCAGTATTTT. Translating it yields CASSLSLAGGLTDTQYF.

This chain links TRBV20-1 with TRBJ2-7; TRBD2 is a possible D gene (5 bases). The ends were cut back, 6 bases at V and 3 bases at J, with 9 bases in the middle. This CDR3 contains 11 residues. CDR1 is DFQATT and CDR2 is SNEGSKA in the germline V gene (reference sequence). Here the CDR3 reads CSATGNYEQYF. CDR3 coding DNA: TGCAGTGCCACCGGGAACTACGAGCAGTACTTC.

This chain joins TRBV6-1 and TRBJ2-5; D is undetermined. Germline CDR1 reads MNHNS; CDR2 reads SASEGT. The V end was cut by 3 bases, the J end by 7 bases, with 18 bases between. The CDR3 contains 15 residues. The CDR3 coding sequence is TGTGCCAGCAGTGATACCAGTGGTTCCCCGGGGACCCAGTACTTC. Translating gives CASSDTSGSPGTQYF.

This clonotype was seen repeatedly, ten times or more. The chain carries TRBV20-1 and TRBJ2-7; 11 positions match TRBD2. CDR1 and CDR2 from the germline V gene are DFQATT and SNEGSKA (reference sequence). V shed 3 bases, J shed 1 base, and the junction held 5 bases outside the gene matches. The CDR3 is 15 residues long. Here the CDR3 reads CSASPASGGSYEQYF. CDR3 nucleotides: TGCAGTGCTAGCCCCGCTAGCGGGGGGTCCTACGAGCAGTACTTC.

This clonotype came up a few times. The rearrangement links TRBV2 to TRBJ2-7; a possible D gene is TRBD2 (6 bases). The CDR3 covers 12 residues. Deletions cut 9 bases from V and 2 bases from J, with 11 bases between. The germline gives CDR1 SNHLY, CDR2 FYNNEI. The CDR3 is CASTGETYEQYV. CDR3 coding DNA: TGTGCCAGTACGGGGGAAACCTACGAGCAGTACGTC.

This clonotype was detected many times. This chain connects TRBV20-1 to TRBJ1-1; D possibly corresponds to TRBD1 (5 bases). V lost 3 bases, J lost 6 bases, and 14 bases lay in between. The CDR3 loop spans 13 amino acids. Germline CDR1 DFQATT, CDR2 SNEGSKA (reference sequence). The CDR3 region is CSARMGGIPEAFF. CDR3 bases: TGCAGTGCTAGGATGGGGGGAATCCCTGAAGCTTTCTTT.

This chain uses TRBV10-1 with TRBJ2-3, with D maybe TRBD2 (6 bases). This CDR3 is 14 amino acids long. Trimming took off 8 bases at V and 2 bases at J, with 14 bases between the two ends. CDR1 and CDR2 from the germline V gene are WNHNN and SYGVQD (reference sequence). The CDR3 spells CASGTGVPTDTQYF. DNA for the CDR3: TGCGCCAGCGGCACGGGAGTCCCCACAGATACGCAGTATTTT.

A few counts support this clonotype. V is TRBV29-1 and J is TRBJ2-3; the D is unclear. Per germline, CDR1 SQVTM and CDR2 ANQGSEA. Trimming took off 4 bases at V and 2 bases at J, with 10 bases between the two ends. CDR3 size: 13 residues. DNA for the CDR3: TGCAGCGTTGCCCCGCAGGTCACAGATACGCAGTATTTT. Translated: CSVAPQVTDTQYF.

This clonotype was seen ten or more times. The chain joins TRBV4-2 to TRBJ1-1; possible D gene TRBD1, 5 bases. CDR3 length equals 16 residues. Per germline, CDR1 LGHNA and CDR2 YNFKEQ. Trimming left V 3 bases short and J 4 bases short, with 18 bases between. CDR3 protein: CASSQDDRGGSTEAFF. Here the CDR3 DNA reads TGTGCCAGCAGCCAGGACGATCGGGGCGGGAGCACTGAAGCTTTCTTT.

This clonotype was picked up many times. The chain's CDR3 is CASSDGGLGNTEAFF. CDR3 nucleotide sequence: TGTGCCAGCAGTGATGGGGGACTCGGGAACACTGAAGCTTTCTTT. The chain employs TRBV6-1 and TRBJ1-1, with a tentative D call TRBD1 (5 bases). Germline V gene data show CDR1 as MNHNS and CDR2 as SASEGT. V was pared by 3 bases and J by 1 base, with 12 bases between. CDR3 length: 15 amino acids.

This clonotype occurred many times. The V call is TRBV24-1, the J call TRBJ2-5, with D maybe TRBD2 (7 bases). V dropped 3 bases and J dropped 2 bases, with 12 bases sitting between them. The CDR3 sequence is 15 residues long. From germline, CDR1 is KGHDR and CDR2 SFDVKD. The CDR3 reads CATSDGGGGQETQYF. The CDR3, as DNA: TGTGCCACCAGTGATGGGGGAGGGGGGCAAGAGACCCAGTACTTC.

The chain is built from TRBV28 and TRBJ2-2; 7 bases map to TRBD1. Trimming at V came to 4 bases and at J to 4 bases, leaving 6 bases not matched to a gene. The CDR3 has 15 amino acids. Germline V CDR1 and CDR2: MDHEN, SYDVKM. The chain's CDR3 is CASSSFTGATGELFF. In DNA form, the CDR3 reads TGTGCCAGCAGTTCCTTTACAGGGGCCACCGGGGAGCTGTTTTTT.

This clonotype turned up a few times. V usage is TRBV6-2 or TRBV6-3 and J usage is TRBJ1-4; 7 bases agree with TRBD1. This CDR3 is built from 14 residues. Looked up from germline, CDR1 is MNHEY and CDR2 is SVGEGT. Losses at the gene ends were 6 bases for V and 10 bases for J; bases not matched to a gene: 11. This CDR3 reads CASSLQGVVGKLFF. The CDR3 nucleotides are TGTGCCAGCAGCCTTCAGGGGGTAGTCGGAAAACTGTTTTTT.

This clonotype was counted a few times. J is TRBJ2-3 and V is TRBV5-1, with TRBD1 as a possible D gene (7 bases). V dropped 5 bases and J dropped 5 bases, with 12 bases sitting between them. The CDR3 is 13 residues long. Per germline, CDR1 SGHRS and CDR2 YFSETQ. The CDR3 nucleotides are TGCGCCAGCAGTTCTCAGGGGGGAGATACGCAGTATTTT. Amino acids: CASSSQGGDTQYF.

This clonotype was observed a handful of times. Germline is not matched at one junction end, which may reflect a read error. This chain connects TRBV7-2 to TRBJ2-3; D is perhaps TRBD1 (6 bases). Germline loops: CDR1 SGHTA, CDR2 FQGNSA. This CDR3 is 16 amino acids long. The CDR3 loop is CASSLLGSAWTETQYF. The CDR3 nucleotides are TGTGCCAGCAGCCTTTTAGGCTCCGCCTGGACAGAGACGCAGTATTTT.

This clonotype was observed a handful of times. The chain recombines TRBV14 with TRBJ2-1, with a tentative D call TRBD1 (6 bases). From germline, CDR1 is SGHDN and CDR2 FVKESK. The CDR3 extends over 15 amino acids. V was trimmed by 0 bases and J by 1 base, leaving 7 bases between them. The CDR3 DNA reads as TGTGCCAGCAGCCAAGATGGACAGTCCTACAATGAGCAGTTCTTC. Its translation is CASSQDGQSYNEQFF.

Many counts were recorded for this clonotype. The chain uses TRBV29-1 and TRBJ1-1, with no clear D. V was pared by 7 bases and J by 0 bases, with 9 bases between. The CDR3 extends over 12 amino acids. Germline V gives CDR1 SQVTM, CDR2 ANQGSEA. The CDR3 is CSGGSLNTEAFF. Here the CDR3 DNA reads TGCAGCGGTGGAAGCTTGAACACTGAAGCTTTCTTT.

The sample holds a few counts of this clonotype. This chain connects TRBV11-1 to TRBJ1-1; possibly TRBD1 for D (5 bases). Germline V CDR1 and CDR2: SGHAT, FQDESV (reference sequence). Trimming took 0 bases from V and 1 from J, leaving 18 bases between them. The CDR3 covers 18 residues. CDR3 DNA sequence: TGTGCCAGCAGCTTAGCGCTAATAGGGGACGGAAAGAACACTGAAGCTTTCTTT. Residues: CASSLALIGDGKNTEAFF. Variable domain in full (rest from reference TRBV11-1 and TRBJ1-1): EAEVAQSPRYKITEKSQAVAFWCDPISGHATLYWYRQILGQGPELLVQFQDESVVDDSQLPKDRFSAERLKGVDSTLKIQPAELGDSAMYLCASSLALIGDGKNTEAFFGQGTRLTVV.

The chain combines TRBV12-3 or TRBV12-4 with TRBJ2-6; D possibly matches TRBD1 or TRBD2 (5 bases each). The CDR3 sequence is 18 residues long. V lost 2 bases and J lost 0, with 14 bases in between. The CDR3 reads CASSLTGRSISGANVLTF. The CDR3 DNA sequence: TGTGCCAGCAGTTTAACGGGACGCTCAATCTCTGGGGCCAACGTCCTGACTTTC.

This clonotype was picked up a small number of times. The chain is built from TRBV5-4 and TRBJ2-7; 11 bases fit TRBD2. V gave up 2 bases and J gave up 6 bases; unmatched junction bases: 7. This CDR3 has 15 residues. Germline lookup yields CDR1 SGHNT and CDR2 YYREEE (reference sequence). In DNA form, the CDR3 reads TGTGCCAGCAGCTTAATAGCGGGAGGGCCGCGCGAGCAGTACTTC. Its translation: CASSLIAGGPREQYF.

The chain combines TRBV20-1 with TRBJ2-7; D uncertain. Germline CDR1 and CDR2: DFQATT and SNEGSKA (reference sequence). This CDR3 has 13 amino acids. The V end lost 2 bases, the J end lost 6 bases, and 14 bases lay between the germline ends. The CDR3 region is CSARSHGNSEQYV. CDR3 sequence (DNA): TGCAGTGCTAGAAGCCACGGCAATAGCGAGCAGTACGTC.

This chain connects TRBV4-2 to TRBJ2-7; TRBD2 matches at 8 bases. The CDR3 consists of 16 residues. Trimming took 4 bases from V and 5 from J; bases not matched to a gene: 13. Germline values: CDR1 LGHNA, CDR2 YNFKEQ. The CDR3 DNA follows: TGTGCCAGCAGCCCCCATGCTAGCGGGCGACGGGACGAGCAGTACTTC. This translates into CASSPHASGRRDEQYF.

The CDR3 DNA reads TGTGCCTGGAGGGAGGGGAACTATGGCTACACCTTC. Translated: CAWREGNYGYTF. The rearrangement joins TRBV30 to TRBJ1-2, with TRBD1 as a possible D gene (5 bases). The V gene's germline CDR1 is GTSNPN and CDR2 SVGIG (reference sequence). Trimming removed 3 bases from V and 2 bases from J, with 7 bases in between. CDR3 length: 12 residues. Based on the CDR3 plus reference TRBV30 and TRBJ1-2, the full variable domain is SQTIHQWPATLVQPVGSPLSLECTVEGTSNPNLYWYRQAAGRGLQLLFYSVGIGQISSEVPQNLSASRPQDRQFILSSKKLLLSDSGFYLCAWREGNYGYTFGSGTRLTVV.

V usage is TRBV5-6 and J usage is TRBJ2-7; 7 bases are shared with TRBD1. The CDR3 is 16 amino acids. Germline assignment: CDR1 SGHDT and CDR2 YYEEEE. Germline trimming cut 2 bases from V and 5 bases from J; bases unmatched to any gene: 13. The CDR3, as DNA: TGTGCCAGCAGCTTCTGGGTATCCTACAGGGGCCACGAGCAGTACGTC. It yields the protein CASSFWVSYRGHEQYV.

This rearrangement joins TRBV10-3 to TRBJ1-2; 7 nucleotides agree with TRBD1. Germline assignment: CDR1 ENHRY and CDR2 SYGVKD. CDR3 length: 13 residues. V shed 2 bases, J shed 4 bases, and the junction held 1 base outside the gene matches. This CDR3 reads CAISETGAYGYTF. DNA of the CDR3: TGTGCCATCAGTGAGACAGGGGCCTATGGCTACACCTTC.